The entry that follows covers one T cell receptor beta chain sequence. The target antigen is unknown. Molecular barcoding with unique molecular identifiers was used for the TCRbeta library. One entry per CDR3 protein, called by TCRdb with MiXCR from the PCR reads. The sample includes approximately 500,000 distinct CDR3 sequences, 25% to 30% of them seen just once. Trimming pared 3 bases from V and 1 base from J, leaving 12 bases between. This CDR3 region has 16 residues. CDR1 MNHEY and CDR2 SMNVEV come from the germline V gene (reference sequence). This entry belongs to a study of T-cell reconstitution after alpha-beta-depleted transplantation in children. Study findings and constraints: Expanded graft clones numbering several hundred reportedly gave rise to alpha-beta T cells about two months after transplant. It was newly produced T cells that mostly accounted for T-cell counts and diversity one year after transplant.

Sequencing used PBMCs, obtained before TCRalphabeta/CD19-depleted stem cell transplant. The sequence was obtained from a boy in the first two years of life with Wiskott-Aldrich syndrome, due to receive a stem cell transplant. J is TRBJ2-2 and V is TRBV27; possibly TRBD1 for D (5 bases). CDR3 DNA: TGTGCCAGCAGTTTGTGGGGCCCCCTGAACACCGGGGAGCTGTTTTTT. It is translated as CASSLWGPLNTGELFF.